The present T cell receptor beta chain was sequenced within a study of blood T cell repertoires in COVID-19. Source study methods: Reference gene primer amplification gave nucleated cell count estimates. The repertoire was sequenced with immunoSEQ multiplex PCR; TCRdb's copy has only in-frame clones and lacks some. V and J calls and clone size are given by that table; D and trimming were obtained from the DNA. The table includes approximately 500,000 clones, roughly nine tenths detected once. Patients from Seattle were sampled longitudinally, starting during active infection. Source material: peripheral blood. The sequence came from a woman aged 45-65 years with COVID-19, enrolled during active disease.

CDR3 nucleotides: TGCGCCAGCAGCCTTAGTCGAATTAATAATTCACCCCTCCACTTT. It encodes CASSLSRINNSPLHF. The chain uses TRBV4-1 and TRBJ1-6, with D uncertain. Deletions cut 4 bases from V and 5 bases from J, with 12 bases between. The germline gives CDR1 MGHRA, CDR2 YSYEKL. This CDR3 is built from 15 residues.